Below are 11 T cell receptor beta chains sequenced from a single sample in a study of human T cells and chemical hapten exposure. TCRdb reanalysed the RACE reads using MiXCR and keeps one entry per CDR3 protein. The sample shows tens of thousands of distinct CDR3 sequences, approximately 11% of them seen only once. The time point is: patch test 2, 6 weeks after DPC sensitization. The treatment denotes: therapeutic diphenylcyclopropenone sensitization with weekly scalp DPC. Material: whole blood, obtained in connection with sensitization to the hapten diphenylcyclopropenone (DPC). These receptors originate from a man between 40 and 49 years old with alopecia areata. Some clones in this sample may be carry-over from other donors' samples.

This chain joins TRBV4-2 and TRBJ2-3; D may match TRBD1 or TRBD2 (6 bases each). The CDR3 extends over 17 amino acids. Germline V CDR1 and CDR2: LGHNA, YNFKEQ. Between the trimmed V and J ends, which lost 0 bases and 0 bases, there was a span of 13 bases. CDR3 coding DNA: TGTGCCAGCAGCCAAGACGGTCAAGGGGGGAGCACAGATACGCAGTATTTT. Translating it yields CASSQDGQGGSTDTQYF.

The sample holds many counts of this clonotype. The chain couples TRBV7-2 to TRBJ2-1; the match to TRBD2 covers 8 bases. The CDR3 has 15 residues. CDR1 SGHTA and CDR2 FQGNSA come from the germline V gene. Trimming cost V 3 bases and J 6 bases; bases outside gene matches: 7. The CDR3 bases are TGTGCCAGCAGCTTTGAGGGACTAGTCAGCAATGAGCAGTTCTTC. This codes for CASSFEGLVSNEQFF.

A few counts support this clonotype. This sequence joins TRBV12-3 or TRBV12-4 and TRBJ2-5; TRBD1 is a possible D gene (5 bases). V lost 1 base to trimming and J lost 5 bases, with 14 bases between them. The CDR3 has 15 amino acids. The CDR3 DNA follows: TGTGCCAGCAGTTTAGTGCTAGGGGCTCATGAGACCCAGTACTTC. Its translation is CASSLVLGAHETQYF.

This chain joins TRBV6-6 and TRBJ1-6; no clear D gene. V was clipped by 2 bases and J by 7 bases, with 6 bases between them. The germline V gene has CDR1 MNHNY and CDR2 SVGAGI (reference sequence). The CDR3 sequence is 13 residues long. The CDR3 coding sequence is TGTGCCAGCAGTTACCCGAACAATTCACCCCTCCACTTT. This encodes CASSYPNNSPLHF.

This clonotype has more than one count but fewer than ten. The rearrangement links TRBV20-1 to TRBJ2-1; 8 bases agree with TRBD1. The CDR3 covers 16 residues. V lost 6 bases to trimming and J lost 7 bases; unmatched junction nucleotides: 17. Germline loops: CDR1 DFQATT, CDR2 SNEGSKA (reference sequence). The CDR3 region is CSAQHDYRGVRNEQFF. For the CDR3, the DNA is TGCAGTGCCCAACATGATTACAGGGGGGTTAGGAATGAGCAGTTCTTC.

This clonotype has ten or more counts. The V and J genes are TRBV10-3 and TRBJ1-4; D gene unclear. This CDR3 region has 14 residues. V lost 3 bases to trimming and J lost 4 bases, with 9 bases between them. Looked up from germline, CDR1 is ENHRY and CDR2 is SYGVKD. This CDR3 is CAISEGSYNEKLFF. The CDR3 bases are TGTGCCATCAGTGAAGGGAGCTATAATGAAAAACTGTTTTTT.

The V and J genes are TRBV10-3 and TRBJ1-1; 7 nucleotides align to TRBD1. The germline gives CDR1 ENHRY, CDR2 SYGVKD. CDR3 length: 12 residues. V lost 9 bases and J lost 0; bases outside the gene matches: 1. The CDR3 nucleotides are TGTGCCATGACAGGGTTGAACACTGAAGCTTTCTTT. Amino acids: CAMTGLNTEAFF.

This clonotype was counted only a few times. The V call is TRBV10-3, the J call TRBJ2-3, with a possible D match to TRBD1 (6 bases). The V end was cut by 8 bases, the J end by 2 bases, with 14 bases between. This CDR3 is 14 amino acids long. Per germline, CDR1 ENHRY and CDR2 SYGVKD. The DNA for the CDR3 is TGTGCCATCGGCTTTGGACAGTTCACAGATACGCAGTATTTT. Protein product: CAIGFGQFTDTQYF.

This clonotype came up many times. The chain carries TRBV6-2 or TRBV6-3 and TRBJ2-1; 7 bases agree with TRBD1. The CDR3 has 14 amino acids. Per the germline V gene, CDR1 is MNHEY and CDR2 is SVGEGT. V shed 6 bases, J shed 8 bases, and the junction held 10 bases outside the gene matches. The CDR3 reads CASSVVTGSDEQFF. CDR3 nucleotides: TGTGCCAGCAGCGTGGTGACAGGGAGCGATGAGCAGTTCTTC.

In this sample, this clonotype turned up a few times. The chain recombines TRBV10-3 with TRBJ2-7; D gene ambiguous. Per the germline V gene, CDR1 is ENHRY and CDR2 is SYGVKD. V shed 5 bases and J shed 7 bases, with 12 bases lying between them. The CDR3 totals 12 residues. The CDR3 spells CAISQPRREQYF. The CDR3 bases are TGTGCCATCAGTCAACCTCGGCGGGAGCAGTACTTC.

The chain couples TRBV30 to TRBJ2-2; 10 nucleotides align to TRBD2. The CDR3 sequence is 15 residues long. From germline, CDR1 is GTSNPN and CDR2 SVGIG (reference sequence). The trim removed 7 bases at V and 1 base at J, leaving 6 bases unmatched. CDR3: CASSGRALNTGELFF. CDR3 nucleotide sequence: TGTGCCTCCAGCGGGAGGGCGTTGAACACCGGGGAGCTGTTTTTT.